Listed here is a single T cell receptor beta chain. The antigen remains unidentified. CDR1 is LGHNA, CDR2 YSLEER, per germline. CDR3 length: 16 residues. Trimming stripped 0 bases from V and 4 bases from J, with 15 bases between. This record comes from a study of T-cell reconstitution after alpha-beta-depleted transplantation in children. Study-level points and caveats: T-cell counts and diversity at one year following transplant were attributed mainly to newly produced T cells. The high TCRbeta diversity at day 60 in some patients came from surviving recipient T cells and thymic progenitors. The study reportedly traced alpha-beta T cells about two months after transplant to several hundred expanded graft clones.

Construction of the TCRbeta library involved unique molecular identifiers. TCRdb itself ran the PCR reads through MiXCR, one entry per CDR3 protein. The sample contains 300,000 to 400,000 distinct CDR3 sequences, 15% to 20% of which appear only once. The gene calls are TRBV4-3 and TRBJ1-1; the D gene is possibly TRBD1 (5 bases). The source is a male patient aged 2-10 years who had a stem cell transplant for acute lymphoblastic leukemia, so the T cells may come from the graft donor. Sequencing used PBMCs, mostly from graft donor cells, obtained 360 days after TCRalphabeta/CD19-depleted stem cell transplant. The CDR3 protein is CASSQDLPGRGTEAFF. The CDR3 nucleotides are TGCGCCAGCAGCCAAGATCTGCCAGGGCGGGGCACTGAAGCTTTCTTT.